These T cell receptor beta chains were read from a single sample in a study of CD8+ T cells in alopecia areata. Sequenced by immunoSEQ multiplex PCR; TCRdb stores in-frame clones only, minus some. Among around 140,000 clones listed, 45% to 60% were seen once. What was sequenced was CD4+ T cells sorted from blood. These receptors originate from a human donor with alopecia areata. Each CDR3 is given with its conserved first and last residue. A D gene is named only where the DNA matches it firmly. Part of the rows lack a size; the others show once, few, many or a class for expanded clones.

>TRBV18|NA|TRBJ2-5|NA
TGTGCCAGCTCACCAATAGTCCGGGAGACCCAGTACTTC
CASSPIVRETQYF
>TRBV28|NA|TRBJ2-7|NA
TGTGCCACCACTAGTATCTCCTACGAGCAGTACTTC
CATTSISYEQYF
>TRBV30|NA|TRBJ2-5|NA
TGTGCCTGGAAGGGACACCGCCAAGAGACCCAGTACTTC
CAWKGHRQETQYF
>TRBV5-1|NA|TRBJ2-1|few
TGCGCCAGCAGCTTGTCTCCACCCTCTTGGGGCAATGAGCAGTTCTTC
CASSLSPPSWGNEQFF
>TRBV9|NA|TRBJ1-1|NA
TGTGCCAGCAGCGTTTCGACAGACCGTGAAGCTTTCTTT
CASSVSTDREAFF
>TRBV7-9|TRBD2|TRBJ2-5|NA
TGTGCCAGCAGCTTTCGGCGGGAGGACCTCGGGGCCCAGTACTTC
CASSFRREDLGAQYF
>TRBV30|NA|TRBJ2-1|NA
TGTGCCGTGACGCCGGGACCGACTACAATTTATGAGCAGTTCTTC
CAVTPGPTTIYEQFF
>TRBV7-2|TRBD1|TRBJ2-7|NA
TGTGCCAGCAGACCACGCCCGGGACAGTTTGAGCAGTACTTC
CASRPRPGQFEQYF
>TRBV19|NA|TRBJ2-5|few
TGTGCCAGTAAACAAGGTCCTCACCAAGAGACCCAGTACTTC
CASKQGPHQETQYF
>TRBV18|NA|TRBJ2-2|NA
TGTGCCAGCTCACGGTACACCGGGGAGCTGTTTTTT
CASSRYTGELFF
>TRBV29-1|NA|TRBJ1-4|NA
TGCAGCGTTGCCCGAGCCGCAACTAATGAAAAACTGTTTTTT
CSVARAATNEKLFF
>TRBV11-1|TRBD1|TRBJ2-6|NA
TGTGCCAGCAGCCCGGGGACAGGGGGCGCTGGGGCCAACGTCCTGACTTTC
CASSPGTGGAGANVLTF
>TRBV30|NA|TRBJ1-1|few
TGTGCCTGGAGTTCAGGGCGGGACACTGAAGCTTTCTTT
CAWSSGRDTEAFF
>TRBV28|NA|TRBJ2-6|NA
TGTGCCAGCAGCCAAGGCGCCTCTGGGGCCAACGTCCTGACTTTC
CASSQGASGANVLTF
>TRBV2|NA|TRBJ2-7|NA
TGTGCCAGCAGTGTGGAGACAGTAAGCTACGAGCAGTACTTC
CASSVETVSYEQYF
>TRBV28|NA|TRBJ2-5|few
TGTGCCAGCAGTTTGGGGGGCCAGGAAGAGACCCAGTACTTC
CASSLGGQEETQYF
>TRBV9|TRBD2|TRBJ2-3|NA
TGTGCCAGCAGCCCGCGCCTATGGACTAGCGGGGGCACAGATACGCAGTATTTT
CASSPRLWTSGGTDTQYF
>TRBV29-1|NA|TRBJ1-2|NA
TGCAGCGCCGTAGATAGCCGGTTCCCCTATGGCTACACCTTC
CSAVDSRFPYGYTF
>TRBV5-6|TRBD1|TRBJ2-2|NA
TGTGCCAGCAGTACCGGGACAGGATTCACCGGGGAGCTGTTTTTT
CASSTGTGFTGELFF
>TRBV4-1|NA|TRBJ1-1|NA
TGCGCCAGCAGCCAAGAGCTTGTAGCTTTCTTT
CASSQELVAFF
>TRBV5-6|NA|TRBJ2-5|few
TGTGCCAGCAGCTTGGACAGGAGGCAAGAGACCCAGTACTTC
CASSLDRRQETQYF
>TRBV11-2|TRBD1|TRBJ2-3|few
TGTGCCAGCAGCTTAGGTTCCCTTTGGGACAGGCGATTCACAGATACGCAGTATTTT
CASSLGSLWDRRFTDTQYF
>TRBV28|TRBD2|TRBJ2-1|few
TGTGCCAGCAGCTTCCGAAATAGCGGGCCATACAATGAGCAGTTCTTC
CASSFRNSGPYNEQFF
>TRBV30|TRBD1|TRBJ1-3|NA
TGTGCCTGGAGACCGACAGGGGCTCCTGGAAACACCATATATTTT
CAWRPTGAPGNTIYF
>TRBV6-5|NA|TRBJ1-1|NA
TGTGCCAGCTTAGGGGTGAACACTGAAGCTTTCTTT
CASLGVNTEAFF
>TRBV5-1|TRBD1|TRBJ1-2|few
TGCGCCAGCAGCTCGGGACAGAACTATGGCTACACCTTC
CASSSGQNYGYTF
>TRBV30|NA|TRBJ1-1|NA
TGTGCCTGGAGTGTGGGGGGTACGGCTTTCTTT
CAWSVGGTAFF
>TRBV6-1|NA|TRBJ2-7|once
TGTGCCAGCAGTGATCTGGGGATCGCCGGTAACGAGCAGTACTTC
CASSDLGIAGNEQYF
>TRBV29-1|TRBD1|TRBJ2-2|few
TGCAGCTCACAGGGGGATTCGAACACCGGGGAGCTGTTTTTT
CSSQGDSNTGELFF
>TRBV6-5|TRBD2|TRBJ2-1|few
TGTGCCAGCAGTTACGGGTCTCTCCGGGGGGATGAGCAGTTCTTC
CASSYGSLRGDEQFF
>TRBV19|TRBD1|TRBJ2-1|NA
TGTGCCAGTAGTAGGGACAGACAGAGCTCCTACAATGAGCAGTTCTTC
CASSRDRQSSYNEQFF
>TRBV19|NA|TRBJ2-7|NA
TGTGCCAGTAGCCCTAAATGGACAGTTATTCCCATCTACGAGCAGTACTTC
CASSPKWTVIPIYEQYF
>TRBV7-2|NA|TRBJ2-7|NA
TGTGCCAGCAGCATCGGGACCTCCTACGAGCAGTACTTC
CASSIGTSYEQYF
>TRBV5-1|TRBD1|TRBJ2-5|NA
TGCGCCAGCAGCCCCCAGACAGGGGGTAGGGAGACCCAGTACTTC
CASSPQTGGRETQYF
>TRBV6-5|NA|TRBJ2-5|NA
TGTGCCAGCAGTTACCAGGCGACTACCAAGACGGTCCAGTACTTC
CASSYQATTKTVQYF
>TRBV30|TRBD2|TRBJ2-3|NA
TGTGCCTGGAGTCCTATAGCGGGAGAGGGGAAGTATTTT
CAWSPIAGEGKYF
>TRBV7-2|NA|TRBJ1-5|NA
TGTGCCAGCGGTACTGAGGGCAATCAGCCCCAGCATTTT
CASGTEGNQPQHF
>TRBV28|NA|TRBJ2-3|NA
TGTGCCAGCAGTTTGAAGGGAGATACGCAGTATTTT
CASSLKGDTQYF
>TRBV5-1|TRBD1|TRBJ2-2|NA
TGCGCCAGCAGCGTCGGACAGGGCAACACCGGGGAGCTGTTTTTT
CASSVGQGNTGELFF
>TRBV7-3|NA|TRBJ2-5|NA
TGTGCCAGCAGCCCCGAGGGAAGGTCTGGGACCCAGTACTTC
CASSPEGRSGTQYF
>TRBV6-1|NA|TRBJ2-7|few
TGTGCCAGCAGTGTTACTATTGGGTCCTACGAGCAGTACTTC
CASSVTIGSYEQYF
>TRBV5-4|NA|TRBJ2-7|NA
TGTGCCAGCAGCGCCGACGACTGGGGCTACGAGCAGTACTTC
CASSADDWGYEQYF
>TRBV6-5|NA|TRBJ2-7|NA
TGTGCCAGCAGTTATAGTCAGCCAGCCTACGAGCAGTACTTC
CASSYSQPAYEQYF
>TRBV28|NA|TRBJ2-5|NA
TGTGCCAGCAGTTTGGCAACAATCCACCTGGAGACCCAGTACTTC
CASSLATIHLETQYF
>TRBV4-2|NA|TRBJ1-2|NA
TGTGCCAGCAGCCAAGTTGGTAACAGGGCTTCGGTTGGCTACACCTTC
CASSQVGNRASVGYTF
>TRBV30|NA|TRBJ2-5|NA
TGTGCCTGGAGTATCAGGGCCGGGGAGACCCAGTACTTC
CAWSIRAGETQYF
>TRBV4-1|NA|TRBJ2-7|NA
TGCGCCAGCAGCCAAGATCCATGGGGGGAGCAGTACTTC
CASSQDPWGEQYF
>TRBV2|NA|TRBJ2-3|NA
TGTGCCAGCATCCAAGGACAGACTCTCGCAGATACGCAGTATTTT
CASIQGQTLADTQYF
>TRBV2|NA|TRBJ1-3|once
TGTGCCAGCTTTGGAGTTCGTGCTGGAAACACCATATATTTT
CASFGVRAGNTIYF
>TRBV5-1|TRBD2|TRBJ2-5|NA
TGCGCCAGCAGGCTAGCGGGAGGTCGCCAAGAGACCCAGTACTTC
CASRLAGGRQETQYF
>TRBV29-1|NA|TRBJ1-3|NA
TGCAGCGTTGAGGACTCTTTCTATGGAAACACCATATATTTT
CSVEDSFYGNTIYF